This T cell receptor beta chain was identified during a study of CD8 T cells in Susac syndrome. Whole-study context: Patients with Susac syndrome who were sequenced included about 6 with active disease and eight in remission. The study, taken as a whole, reports: The CD4+ T cell repertoires in Susac syndrome were not clonally expanded.

TCR beta sequencing was performed on blood CD8+ and CD4+ T cells. In the case of this clonotype: Its specificity is unknown.

Random-hexamer reverse transcription was applied to about 0.5 to 1 ug RNA. Amplification of the TCR beta CDR3 was carried out by immunoSEQ multiplex PCR, which spanned a total of 54 Vbeta and 13 Jbeta segments. TCRdb reprocessed the immunoSEQ multiplex PCR reads via MiXCR and lists one record per CDR3 protein. The sample includes about 140,000 distinct CDR3 sequences, 85% to 95% of them seen just once. Trimming took 1 base from V and 6 from J, leaving 4 bases between them. The CDR3 is made up of 11 amino acids. Germline assignment: CDR1 DFQATT and CDR2 SNEGSKA (reference sequence). The clonotype was recovered from a human donor with Susac syndrome. Sequencing was carried out using CD4+ T cells from PBMCs. The V gene is TRBV20-1, the J gene TRBJ1-5; no reliable D call. CDR3 nucleotide sequence: TGCAGTGCTAGAGGAGGTCAGCCCCAGCATTTT. Translating it yields CSARGGQPQHF.